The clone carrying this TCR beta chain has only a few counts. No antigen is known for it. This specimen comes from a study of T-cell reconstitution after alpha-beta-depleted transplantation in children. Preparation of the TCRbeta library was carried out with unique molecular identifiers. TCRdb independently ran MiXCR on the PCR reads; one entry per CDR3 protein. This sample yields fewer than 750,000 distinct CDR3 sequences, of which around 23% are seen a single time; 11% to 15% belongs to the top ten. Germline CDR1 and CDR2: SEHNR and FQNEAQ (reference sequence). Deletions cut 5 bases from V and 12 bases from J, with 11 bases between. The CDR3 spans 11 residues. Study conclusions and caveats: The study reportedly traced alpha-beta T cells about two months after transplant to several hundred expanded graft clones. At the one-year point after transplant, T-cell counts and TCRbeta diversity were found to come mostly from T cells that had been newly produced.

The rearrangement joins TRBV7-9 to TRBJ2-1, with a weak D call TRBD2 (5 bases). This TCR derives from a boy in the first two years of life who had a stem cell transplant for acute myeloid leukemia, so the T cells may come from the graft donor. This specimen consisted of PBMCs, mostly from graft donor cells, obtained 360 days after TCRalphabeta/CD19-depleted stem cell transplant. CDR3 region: CASSPDFAQFF. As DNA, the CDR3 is TGTGCCAGCAGCCCGGACTTTGCGCAGTTCTTC.